A single sample gave rise to the 13 T cell receptor beta chains below, sequenced in a study of control samples from healthy donors and cancer patients. Sequencing used immunoSEQ multiplex PCR; TCRdb keeps in-frame clones, though not all of them. The sample yields roughly 130,000 clones, about 88% seen once. Sequenced material: blood. Receptors originate from a man aged 50 to 59 in good health.

As regards this clone: A junction boundary mismatches the germline segment, possibly from a read error. The rearrangement uses TRBV19 and TRBJ2-7; TRBD1 matches 7 bases. The CDR3 is 13 amino acids. CDR1 is LNHDA, CDR2 SQIVND, per germline (reference sequence). The CDR3 region is CASKQGSSYEQYF. CDR3 DNA: TGTGCGAGTAAACAGGGGAGCTCCTACGAGCAGTACTTC.

V gene TRBV18 combines with J gene TRBJ1-3; D is unclear. The V and J ends lost 3 bases and 2 bases respectively, with 5 bases between them. CDR3 size: 13 residues. Germline V CDR1 and CDR2: KGHSH, LQKENI. DNA of the CDR3: TGTGCCAGCTCACCCCCCACTGGAAACACCATATATTTT. It translates to CASSPPTGNTIYF.

This clone has a single count. The chain has TRBV6-5 and TRBJ1-1, with D maybe TRBD1 (5 bases). The CDR3 is made up of 11 amino acids. The germline V gene encodes CDR1 MNHEY and CDR2 SVGAGI. Trimming pared 6 bases from V and 9 bases from J, leaving 11 bases between. CDR3 loop: CASRNGAQAFF. The CDR3, as DNA: TGTGCCAGCAGGAACGGGGCCCAAGCTTTCTTT.

The V call is TRBV2, the J call TRBJ2-7; tentative D call: TRBD1 (5 bases). CDR1 is SNHLY and CDR2 is FYNNEI in the germline V gene. CDR3 length: 14 residues. Trimming took off 1 base at V and 3 bases at J, with 10 bases between the two ends. The CDR3, as DNA: TGTGCCAGCAGTGAAGTTAGCAGGGACTACGAGCAGTACTTC. As protein: CASSEVSRDYEQYF.

The chain links TRBV6-5 to TRBJ1-5; D remains ambiguous. Trimming took off 4 bases at V and 7 bases at J, with 11 bases between the two ends. Germline CDR1 MNHEY, CDR2 SVGAGI. This CDR3 spans 13 amino acids. DNA for the CDR3: TGTGCCAGCAGTTCATATCAGGACCAGCCCCAGCATTTT. Translation gives CASSSYQDQPQHF.

This chain links TRBV11-2 with TRBJ1-6, with 7 bases aligning to TRBD1. V trimming: 4 bases; J trimming: 1 base; junction bases outside the gene matches: 4. This CDR3 has 16 residues. Germline V CDR1 and CDR2: SGHAT, FQNNGV. The CDR3, as DNA: TGTGCCAGCAGCTACCAGGGGGTTTCCTATAATTCACCCCTCCACTTT. Protein: CASSYQGVSYNSPLHF.

This CDR3 is CATSDPGTGGRDEQFF. The CDR3 region has the DNA TGTGCCACCAGTGACCCCGGGACAGGGGGGCGGGATGAGCAGTTCTTC. The gene calls are TRBV24-1 and TRBJ2-1; TRBD1 agrees at 11 bases. V was clipped by 4 bases and J by 8 bases; unmatched bases: 9. Germline values: CDR1 KGHDR, CDR2 SFDVKD. There are 16 residues in the CDR3.

The chain has TRBV24-1 and TRBJ2-2, with D maybe TRBD1 (6 bases). Trimming pared 0 bases from V and 5 bases from J, leaving 6 bases between. In germline, CDR1 is KGHDR, CDR2 SFDVKD. The CDR3 extends over 14 amino acids. This chain's CDR3 is CATSDLTGTGELFF. CDR3 sequence (DNA): TGTGCCACCAGTGATTTGACAGGGACCGGGGAGCTGTTTTTT.

The chain couples TRBV2 to TRBJ1-1; possibly TRBD1 for D (5 bases). The V and J ends lost 7 bases and 7 bases respectively, with 16 bases between them. The CDR3 sequence is 13 residues long. Per the germline V gene, CDR1 is SNHLY and CDR2 is FYNNEI. CDR3 residues: CASNLEGRVEAFF. CDR3 nucleotides: TGTGCCAGCAACCTCGAGGGGCGGGTTGAAGCTTTCTTT. The whole variable domain, filled in from reference TRBV2 and TRBJ1-1, reads EPEVTQTPSHQVTQMGQEVILRCVPISNHLYFYWYRQILGQKVEFLVSFYNNEISEKSEIFDDQFSVERPDGSNFTLKIRSTKLEDSAMYFCASNLEGRVEAFFGQGTRLTVV.

The chain combines TRBV5-4 with TRBJ1-2, with TRBD1 as a possible D gene (5 bases). The CDR3 has 15 amino acids. Germline loops: CDR1 SGHNT, CDR2 YYREEE (reference sequence). The V gene lost 0 bases and the J gene lost 0 bases, with 9 bases spanning the gap. DNA of the CDR3: TGTGCCAGCAGCTTGGCAGGGCGGGCTAACTATGGCTACACCTTC. This encodes CASSLAGRANYGYTF.

The chain uses TRBV5-1 and TRBJ2-1, with TRBD1 matching over 8 bases. This CDR3 spans 15 amino acids. V lost 4 bases to trimming and J lost 9 bases; unmatched junction nucleotides: 12. Germline assignment: CDR1 SGHRS and CDR2 YFSETQ. The CDR3 coding sequence is TGCGCCAGCAGCCCCACTGGCCAGGGGGCGCGTGAGCAGTTCTTC. Residues: CASSPTGQGAREQFF. The variable domain in full, with the rest retrieved from reference TRBV5-1 and TRBJ2-1, is KAGVTQTPRYLIKTRGQQVTLSCSPISGHRSVSWYQQTPGQGLQFLFEYFSETQRNKGNFPGRFSGRQFSNSRSEMNVSTLELGDSALYLCASSPTGQGAREQFFGPGTRLTVL.

The chain has TRBV11-1 and TRBJ1-1; no reliable D call. The CDR3 runs 12 residues. Germline-derived CDR1 and CDR2 are SGHAT and FQDESV (reference sequence). Between the trimmed V and J ends, which lost 3 bases and 1 base, there was a span of 3 bases. This CDR3 reads CASSFQNTEAFF. DNA of the CDR3: TGTGCCAGCAGCTTTCAGAACACTGAAGCTTTCTTT.

The gene calls are TRBV2 and TRBJ1-5; 7 positions agree with TRBD1. Germline CDR1 SNHLY, CDR2 FYNNEI. This CDR3 is 16 amino acids long. After removal of 7 bases from V and 7 bases from J, the junction contained 16 bases not matched to a gene. CDR3 in DNA: TGTGCCAGCAAGAAAGAGGGACAGAAGGTACGCCAGCCCCAGCATTTT. Its translation: CASKKEGQKVRQPQHF.